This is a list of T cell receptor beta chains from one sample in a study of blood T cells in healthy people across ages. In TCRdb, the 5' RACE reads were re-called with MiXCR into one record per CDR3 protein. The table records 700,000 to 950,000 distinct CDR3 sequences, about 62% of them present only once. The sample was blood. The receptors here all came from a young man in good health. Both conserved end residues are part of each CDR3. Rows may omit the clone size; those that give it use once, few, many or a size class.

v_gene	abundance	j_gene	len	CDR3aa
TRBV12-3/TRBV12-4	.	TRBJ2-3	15	CASSFFRQIMDTQYF
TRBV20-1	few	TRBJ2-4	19	CSADPRGGRLNLAKNIQYF
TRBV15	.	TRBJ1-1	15	CATSRDRRRQGEAFF
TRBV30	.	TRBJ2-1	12	CAGRGAYNEQFF
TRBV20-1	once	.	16	CSARVPGSGASYEQYF
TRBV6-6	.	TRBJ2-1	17	CASSPPGGTSGNNEQFF
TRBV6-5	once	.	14	CASSSRGQAKTQYF
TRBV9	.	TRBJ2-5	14	CASGPSGSTETQYF
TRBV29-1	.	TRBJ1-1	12	CSASGWDTEAFF
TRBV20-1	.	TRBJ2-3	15	CSAKVWAKKTDTQYF
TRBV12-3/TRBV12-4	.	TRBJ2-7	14	CASSLWGFSYEQYF
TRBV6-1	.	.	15	CASSEAGGTPYEQYF
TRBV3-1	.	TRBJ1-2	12	CASSQQFAGYTF
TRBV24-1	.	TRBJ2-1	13	CATSDRGLSEQFF
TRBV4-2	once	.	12	CASSQREDEQYF
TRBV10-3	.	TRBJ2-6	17	CATGGGARTSGANVLTF
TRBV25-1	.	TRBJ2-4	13	CASSKIGENIQYF
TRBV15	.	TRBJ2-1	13	CVTSRERANEQFF
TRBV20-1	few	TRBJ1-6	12	CSASQGGSALHF
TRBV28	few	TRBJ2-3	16	CASSLYRDRVTDTQYF
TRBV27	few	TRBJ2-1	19	CASSLLGTSGSISYNEQFF
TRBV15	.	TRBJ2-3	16	CATSKRVAGSTDTQYF
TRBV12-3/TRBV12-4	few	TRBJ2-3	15	CASSLDGSSTDTQYF
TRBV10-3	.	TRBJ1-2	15	CAIRGQGAPDYGYTF
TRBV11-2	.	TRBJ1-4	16	CASSPIRGQANEKLFF
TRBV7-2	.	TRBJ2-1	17	CASSLPGARGVPNEQFF
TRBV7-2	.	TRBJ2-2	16	CASSLFWTTNTGELFF
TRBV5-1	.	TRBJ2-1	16	CASSPDDRGPYNEQFF
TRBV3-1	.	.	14	CASSPSSGDYEQYF
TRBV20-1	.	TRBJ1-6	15	CSAQRGQSYNSPLHF
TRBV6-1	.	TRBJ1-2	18	CASSRGVMTLLANYGYTF
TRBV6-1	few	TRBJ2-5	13	CASSEKRGQTQYF
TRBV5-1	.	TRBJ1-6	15	CASSLAGNYNSPLHF
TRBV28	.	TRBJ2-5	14	CASIEPGQQETQYF
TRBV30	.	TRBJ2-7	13	CAWSPSRSYEQYF
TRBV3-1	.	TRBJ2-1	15	CASSQDFGGDNEQFF
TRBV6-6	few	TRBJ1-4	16	CASSPADAVAYEKLFF
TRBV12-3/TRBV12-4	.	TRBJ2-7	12	CASSHAPSEQYF
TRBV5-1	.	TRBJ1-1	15	CASSLSQGATAEAFF
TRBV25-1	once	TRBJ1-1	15	CASSDPGRGDTEAFF
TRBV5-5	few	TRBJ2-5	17	CASSLVFAGGYQETQYF
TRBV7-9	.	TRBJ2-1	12	CASSKDTSRQFF
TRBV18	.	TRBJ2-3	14	CASSPRPRGDTQYF
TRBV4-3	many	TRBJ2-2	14	CASSQDEIRRQLFF
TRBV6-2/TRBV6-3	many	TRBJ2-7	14	CASRRGQGNYEQYF
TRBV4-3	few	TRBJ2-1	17	CASSQGFRGRSYNEQFF
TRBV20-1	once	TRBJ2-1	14	CSARDFRRGNEQFF
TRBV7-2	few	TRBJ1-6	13	CASSPNRNSPLHF
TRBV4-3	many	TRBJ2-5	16	CASSQDGVAGGETQYF
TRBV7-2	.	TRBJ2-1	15	CASSWAGGNVNEQFF
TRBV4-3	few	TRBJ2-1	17	CASSQAVSQTIYNEQFF
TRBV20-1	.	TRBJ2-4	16	CSASLLAGGQGNIQYF
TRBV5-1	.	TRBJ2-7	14	CASTAGTTTYEQYF